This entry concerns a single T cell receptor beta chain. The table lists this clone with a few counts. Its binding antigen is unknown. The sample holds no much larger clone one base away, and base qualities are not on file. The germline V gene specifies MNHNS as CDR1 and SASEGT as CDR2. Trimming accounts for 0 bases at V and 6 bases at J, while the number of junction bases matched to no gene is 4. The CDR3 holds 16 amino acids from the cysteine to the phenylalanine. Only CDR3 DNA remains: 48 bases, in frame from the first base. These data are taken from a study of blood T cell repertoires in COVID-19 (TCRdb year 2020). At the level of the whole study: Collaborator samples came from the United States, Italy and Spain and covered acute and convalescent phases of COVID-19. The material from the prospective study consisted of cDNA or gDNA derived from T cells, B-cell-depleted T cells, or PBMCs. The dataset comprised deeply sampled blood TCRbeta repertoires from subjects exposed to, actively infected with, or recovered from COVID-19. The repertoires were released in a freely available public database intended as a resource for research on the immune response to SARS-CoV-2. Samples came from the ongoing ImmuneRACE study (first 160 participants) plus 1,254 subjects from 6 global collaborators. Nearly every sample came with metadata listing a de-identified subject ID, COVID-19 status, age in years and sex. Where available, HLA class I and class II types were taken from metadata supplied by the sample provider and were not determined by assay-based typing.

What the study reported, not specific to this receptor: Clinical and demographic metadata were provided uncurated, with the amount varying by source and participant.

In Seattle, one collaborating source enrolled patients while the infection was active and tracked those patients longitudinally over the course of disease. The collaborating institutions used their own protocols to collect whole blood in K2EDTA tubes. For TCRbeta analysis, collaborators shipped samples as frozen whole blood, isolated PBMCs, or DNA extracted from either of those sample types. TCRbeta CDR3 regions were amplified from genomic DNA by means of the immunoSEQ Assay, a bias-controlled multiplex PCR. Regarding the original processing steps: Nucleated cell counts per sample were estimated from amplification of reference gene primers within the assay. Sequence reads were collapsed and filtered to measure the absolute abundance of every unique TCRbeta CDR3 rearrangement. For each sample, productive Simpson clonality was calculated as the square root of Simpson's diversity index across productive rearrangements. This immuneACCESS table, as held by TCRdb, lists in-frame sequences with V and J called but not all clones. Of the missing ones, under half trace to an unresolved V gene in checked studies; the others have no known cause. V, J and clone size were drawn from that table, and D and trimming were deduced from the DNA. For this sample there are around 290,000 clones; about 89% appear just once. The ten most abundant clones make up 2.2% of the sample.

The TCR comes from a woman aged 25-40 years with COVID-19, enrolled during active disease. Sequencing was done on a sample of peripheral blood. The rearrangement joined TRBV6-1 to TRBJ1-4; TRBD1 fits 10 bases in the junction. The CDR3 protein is CASSEARGTGDEKLFF. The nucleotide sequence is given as TGTGCCAGCAGTGAAGCGCGGGGGACAGGGGATGAAAAACTGTTTTTT.